Described below is a single T cell receptor beta chain sequence and its context. The data were obtained in a study of OX40 agonist ivuxolimab in advanced cancers. Libraries were prepared by immunoSEQ multiplex PCR; TCRdb keeps only in-frame clonotypes and omits some of them. This sample has around 15,000 clones, with 60% to 85% found just once. CDR1 and CDR2 from the germline V gene are LGHNA and YSLEER. Trimming shortened V by 0 bases and J by 4 bases, and 9 bases separated the two germline ends. This CDR3 has 14 amino acids. This sample comprised CD4+ or CD8+ T cells sorted from blood, obtained in a trial of the OX40 agonist ivuxolimab. V gene TRBV4-3 combines with J gene TRBJ1-1; tentatively, D is TRBD1 (6 bases). The sequence was collected from an adult with an advanced solid tumor such as melanoma, head and neck, liver or kidney cancer. CDR3: CASSQEDRSTEAFF. Written as DNA, the CDR3 is TGCGCCAGCAGCCAAGAAGACAGGTCCACTGAAGCTTTCTTT.